Each of the 7 T cell receptor beta chains below was sequenced from the same sample in a study of T cells in Graves' hyperthyroidism and ophthalmopathy. TCR beta CDR3 region amplification was performed from RNA transcripts. The HTBI primer set was used in a first-round RT-PCR of the TCR CDR3. TCRdb analysed the multiplex PCR reads with MiXCR anew, one entry per CDR3 protein. The sample has 600,000 to 800,000 distinct CDR3 sequences, roughly 32% seen once. The sample was blood. The receptors originated from a woman in her forties with Graves' hyperthyroidism.

This clonotype was found many times. This sequence joins TRBV10-3 and TRBJ1-2; D perhaps matches TRBD1 (5 bases). The V gene lost 3 bases and the J gene lost 6 bases, with 8 bases spanning the gap. The CDR3 loop spans 12 amino acids. Germline CDR1 and CDR2: ENHRY and SYGVKD. The DNA for the CDR3 is TGTGCCATCAGTGACGGGGGTAATGGCTACACCTTC. It encodes CAISDGGNGYTF.

This clonotype was counted only a few times. The gene calls are TRBV19 and TRBJ1-1; D is ambiguous. Germline CDR1 is LNHDA and CDR2 is SQIVND (reference sequence). Trimming took off 5 bases at V and 3 bases at J, with 10 bases between the two ends. This CDR3 comprises 13 residues. The CDR3 DNA sequence: TGTGCCAGTAGTTCTCAGTCTGACACTGAAGCTTTCTTT. Its protein is CASSSQSDTEAFF.

The chain uses TRBV29-1 and TRBJ1-2; D remains ambiguous. The CDR3 totals 13 residues. V lost 3 bases and J 1 base, leaving 9 bases between the germline ends. CDR1 is SQVTM and CDR2 is ANQGSEA in the germline V gene. The CDR3, as DNA: TGCAGCGTTGACGACCAGGATAACTATGGCTACACCTTC. This gives the protein CSVDDQDNYGYTF.

This clonotype was seen only once. At one of its ends the junction is not consistent with the germline gene, which may arise from a read error. The V call is TRBV10-3, the J call TRBJ1-5; TRBD1 matches 9 bases. CDR1 is ENHRY, CDR2 SYGVKD, per germline. This CDR3 has 15 residues. CDR3 protein: CASSYRTGANQPQHF. The CDR3 nucleotides read TGTGCCAGCAGTTACCGGACAGGGGCGAATCAGCCCCAGCATTTT.

This chain uses TRBV10-3 with TRBJ1-1; tentatively, D is TRBD1 (6 bases). Between the trimmed V and J ends, which lost 10 bases and 0 bases, there was a span of 15 bases. Looked up from germline, CDR1 is ENHRY and CDR2 is SYGVKD. This CDR3 region has 14 residues. The CDR3 region has the DNA TGTGCCAGCGGTCACAGGGTGATGAACACTGAAGCTTTCTTT. Its protein product is CASGHRVMNTEAFF.

This clonotype was picked up many times. In DNA form, the CDR3 reads TGCGCCAGCAGTGGGGGACAGGCCTCCTACGAGCAGTACTTC. Protein sequence: CASSGGQASYEQYF. The chain carries TRBV10-2 and TRBJ2-7; TRBD1 matches 8 bases. After removal of 4 bases from V and 0 bases from J, the junction contained 2 bases not matched to a gene. The CDR3 runs 14 residues. CDR1 is WSHSY and CDR2 is SAAADI in the germline V gene.

This clonotype was recorded many times. This rearrangement joins TRBV9 to TRBJ1-6; tentative D call: TRBD1 (5 bases). Deletions cut 6 bases from V and 7 bases from J, with 17 bases between. This CDR3 region has 15 residues. Looked up from germline, CDR1 is SGDLS and CDR2 is YYNGEE. The CDR3 DNA reads TGTGCCAGCAACGTTGACCCGGGGGTAAATTCACCCCTCCACTTT. It is translated as CASNVDPGVNSPLHF.